The 9 T cell receptor beta chains presented below share a single source sample, sequenced in a study of cytomegalovirus exposure and HLA in healthy donors (dated by TCRdb to about 2017). Receptors were amplified or captured by the immunoSEQ multiplex PCR assay. For the multiplex PCR, a mixture combining 60 forward primers for TCR Vbeta segments and 13 reverse primers for TCR Jbeta segments was used. Entries here come from immuneACCESS through TCRdb and include only in-frame sequences with V and J called. Some clones fail to appear in such tables; in the studies checked, an unresolved V gene covers under half of the shortfall, and the cause of the remainder is unknown. Present in this sample are roughly 150,000 clones, around 65% of which were seen just once. About 3% of the sample is in the top ten clones. What was sequenced was PBMCs. These receptor sequences come from a woman in her 30s in good health and CMV-seropositive.

This clone was seen only a few times. The chain joins TRBV27 to TRBJ2-3; D not certain. This CDR3 region has 18 residues. Germline V gene lookup returns CDR1 MNHEY and CDR2 SMNVEV (reference sequence). Trimming removed 6 bases from V and 2 bases from J, with 24 bases in between. The CDR3 protein is CASRSFGGGEIYTDTQYF. DNA of the CDR3: TGTGCCAGCAGATCTTTTGGTGGCGGTGAGATTTACACAGATACGCAGTATTTT.

This sequence joins TRBV7-9 and TRBJ2-5; D not resolved. The J call may be faulty, since TRBJ2-7 better matches the DNA end. Looked up from germline, CDR1 is SEHNR and CDR2 is FQNEAQ (reference sequence). CDR3 length: 12 amino acids. The CDR3 loop is CASSSGTYEQYF. The CDR3 DNA is TGTGCCAGCAGCTCCGGTACCTACGAGCAGTACTTC.

This chain links TRBV5-5 with TRBJ1-6; tentative D call: TRBD1 (5 bases). With 4 bases removed from V and 9 bases from J, the gap between germline ends came to 17 bases. The CDR3 runs 15 residues. In germline, CDR1 is SGHKS, CDR2 YYEKEE (reference sequence). CDR3 loop: CASSLQGGLASPLHF. CDR3 bases: TGTGCCAGCAGCCTGCAGGGAGGCCTTGCTTCACCCCTCCACTTT.

As for this clone: Other DNA sequences within the sample encode an identical CDR3. The V call is TRBV21-1, the J call TRBJ2-7; the tabulated D call, TRBD2, remains unverified against the DNA. TRBV21-1 is shown as a pseudogene. The length of the CDR3 is 12 residues. CDR3 sequence: CASSMHLREQYF. CDR3 coding DNA: TGTGCCAGCAGCATGCACCTGCGAGAGCAATACTTC.

Turning to this clone: The germline gene is not matched at one end of the junction; a read error may be the cause. V is TRBV7-7 and J is TRBJ2-2, with D unresolved. The CDR3 loop spans 13 amino acids. Looked up from germline, CDR1 is SSHAT and CDR2 is FNYEAQ (reference sequence). CDR3 amino acids: CASSPLERGELFF. The CDR3 region has the DNA TGTGCTAGCAGCCCCTTAGAGCGCGGGGAGCTGTTTTTT.

The gene calls are TRBV7-9 and TRBJ2-4; D not resolved. Looked up from germline, CDR1 is SEHNR and CDR2 is FQNEAQ (reference sequence). The CDR3 runs 17 residues. Trimming pared 4 bases from V and 0 bases from J, leaving 16 bases between. CDR3 region: CASSSTLVLLAKNIQYF. The CDR3 coding sequence is TGTGCCAGCAGCTCAACCCTGGTCCTATTAGCCAAAAACATTCAGTACTTC.

The rearrangement joins TRBV25-1 to TRBJ1-2; the match to TRBD1 covers 9 bases. The CDR3 consists of 16 residues. The germline V gene has CDR1 MGHDK and CDR2 SYGVNS. V dropped 3 bases and J dropped 1; count of bases not matched to a gene: 6. CDR3 loop: CASSDWDRAHNYGYTF. The CDR3 DNA reads as TGTGCCAGCAGTGATTGGGACAGGGCTCATAACTATGGCTACACCTTC.

This sequence joins TRBV5-8 and TRBJ2-7; 7 nucleotides line up with TRBD1. The CDR3 extends over 13 amino acids. CDR1 and CDR2 from the germline V gene are SGHTS and YDEGEE. The V and J ends lost 9 bases and 2 bases, in that order; junction bases with no gene match: 8. CDR3 bases: TGTGCCACCCAGGGGGATTCCCCCTACGAGCAGTACTTC. Translation: CATQGDSPYEQYF.

The chain recombines TRBV11-2 with TRBJ2-1, with 12 bases that match TRBD2. V was clipped by 3 bases and J by 9 bases; unmatched bases: 15. The CDR3 has 18 residues. Germline V gives CDR1 SGHAT, CDR2 FQNNGV. The CDR3: CASSFSYLAGGPVVEQFF. CDR3 sequence (DNA): TGTGCCAGCAGCTTTTCCTACCTAGCGGGGGGGCCTGTCGTTGAGCAGTTCTTC.